This T cell receptor (beta chain) was sequenced for a study of T cells in Graves' hyperthyroidism and ophthalmopathy. At the level of the study: The initial diagnosis was the point when peripheral blood was collected, ahead of any treatment. Study conclusions and caveats: Most expanded thyroid clonotypes above 0.001 recurred in blood.

For the diagnoses, clinical symptoms, serum thyroxine and TRAb, thyroid ultrasound and orbital computed tomography were used. Germline-derived CDR1 and CDR2 are SNHLY and FYNNEI. This CDR3 region has 15 residues. V was pared by 8 bases and J by 0 bases, with 5 bases of the junction left unmatched. A word on this clonotype: Its antigen is not identified.

RNA transcripts provided the source from which TCR beta CDR3 regions were amplified. HTBI primers were the set used in a first-round RT-PCR of the TCR CDR3. TCRdb passed the multiplex PCR reads through MiXCR, listing each CDR3 protein once. The table records 450,000 to 650,000 distinct CDR3 sequences, over 12% of them present only once. The material sequenced was blood. V gene TRBV2 combines with J gene TRBJ1-3, with TRBD1 identical over 9 bases. The sequence came from a woman aged 18 to 35 with Graves' ophthalmopathy. The CDR3 DNA reads as TGTGCCAGCCGGGACAGGGCCTCCTCTGGAAACACCATATATTTT. Translating gives CASRDRASSGNTIYF.